This T cell receptor beta chain comes out of a study of T-cell memory formation after mild COVID-19. Employing constant-segment primers, 5'RACE generated TCR alpha and TCR beta cDNA libraries bearing sample barcodes and UMIs. TCRdb called the 5' RACE reads again in MiXCR, with one record for every CDR3 protein. The sample contains about 310,000 distinct CDR3 sequences, around 19% of which appear only once. The CDR3 has 12 residues. J lost 16 bases, V lost 3 bases, and 10 bases had no gene match. In germline, CDR1 is SGHRS, CDR2 YFSETQ. Sequences were obtained from PBMCs or a T cell subset sorted from them (not recorded which). The chain has TRBV5-1 and TRBJ2-1, with 7 bases that match TRBD1. The TCR was taken from a man younger than 35 who had mild COVID-19 (a few samples of this study predate the infection). Cell type and time point are not known. The CDR3: CASSYDWDSPFF. DNA of the CDR3: TGCGCCAGCAGCTATGATTGGGACAGTCCTTTCTTC.